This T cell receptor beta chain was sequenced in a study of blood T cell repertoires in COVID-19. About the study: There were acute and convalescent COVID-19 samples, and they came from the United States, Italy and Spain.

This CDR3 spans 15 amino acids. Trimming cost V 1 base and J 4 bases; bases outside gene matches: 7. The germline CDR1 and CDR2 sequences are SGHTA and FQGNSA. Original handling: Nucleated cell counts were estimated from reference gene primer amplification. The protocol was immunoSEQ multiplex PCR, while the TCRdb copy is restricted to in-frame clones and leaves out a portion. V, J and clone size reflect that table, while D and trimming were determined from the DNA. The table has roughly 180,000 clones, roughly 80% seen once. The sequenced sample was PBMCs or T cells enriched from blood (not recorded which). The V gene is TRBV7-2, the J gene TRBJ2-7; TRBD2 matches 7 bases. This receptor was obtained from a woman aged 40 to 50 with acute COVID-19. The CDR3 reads CASSLGGGSSYEQYF. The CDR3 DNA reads TGTGCCAGCAGCTTAGGTGGCGGGAGCTCTTACGAGCAGTACTTC. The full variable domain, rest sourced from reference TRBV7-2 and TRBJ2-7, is GAGVSQSPSNKVTEKGKDVELRCDPISGHTALYWYRQSLGQGLEFLIYFQGNSAPDKSGLPSDRFSAERTGGSVSTLTIQRTQQEDSAVYLCASSLGGGSSYEQYFGPGTRLTVT.